This TCR beta chain comes out of a study of blood T cell repertoires in COVID-19. Whole-study context: Whether acute or convalescent, the COVID-19 samples came from the United States, Italy and Spain. In each case, the material was cDNA or gDNA derived from T cells, B-cell-depleted T cells, or PBMCs.

This clone has a handful of counts. In the study's own analysis: Using reference gene primer amplification, nucleated cell counts were estimated. Only in-frame clones appear in the TCRdb table, and some are missing; sequencing was by immunoSEQ multiplex PCR. V and J calls plus clone size are reproduced from that table; the DNA served to infer D and trimming. Among more than 50,000 clones, roughly 77% were seen once, and the ten largest hold 8.5% to 10%. Input material: peripheral blood. This receptor was obtained from a human donor in a cohort sampled during active COVID-19.

CDR3 nucleotide sequence: TGTGCCAGCAGTCGACGGACAGGTGCAACTAATGAAAAACTGTTTTTT. Its protein product is CASSRRTGATNEKLFF. The gene calls are TRBV27 and TRBJ1-4; 7 positions agree with TRBD1. Germline V CDR1 and CDR2: MNHEY, SMNVEV (reference sequence). The length of the CDR3 is 16 residues. The V and J ends lost 5 bases and 0 bases, in that order; junction bases with no gene match: 6.